This T cell receptor beta chain is from a study of T cell repertoires in cytomegalovirus infection. MiXCR was run by TCRdb on the reads, yielding one entry per CDR3 protein. The table records approximately 770,000 distinct CDR3 sequences, 25% to 30% of them present only once. As concerns this clonotype: The antigen is undetermined.

With V trimmed by 8 bases and J by 5 bases, 7 bases remained unmatched. The CDR3 is 13 residues long. The germline CDR1 and CDR2 sequences are SEHNR and FQNEAQ (reference sequence). The chain carries TRBV7-9 and TRBJ1-1, with TRBD1 identical over 8 bases. Source: cultured CD8+ T cells from PBMCs, taken from culture after CMV antigen stimulation. This clonotype originated in a human donor in good health (CMV status not recorded). Some clones in this sample may be carry-over from other donors' samples. CDR3 sequence: CASVGQGRTEAFF. In nucleotides, the CDR3 is TGTGCCAGCGTCGGACAGGGTCGGACTGAAGCTTTCTTT.